This T cell receptor (beta chain) was recovered during a study of shared clonotypes between healthy human individuals (dated by TCRdb to between 2020 and 2021). General notes on the study: The cohort comprised two women and a few men aged 18 to 49 years. Libraries were prepared and TCR repertoires were sequenced by different laboratories using diverse techniques, in order to increase sequencing depth and limit assay-specific biases. Per donor, three plates each were used for CD4 naive and CD4 memory, two for CD8 naive, and one for CD8 memory. Each donor's leukapheresis produced roughly between roughly 0.85 and 10 billion PBMCs. To estimate repertoire size and how much clonotypes are shared between individuals, the study performed deep sequencing of blood TCR repertoires from five healthy adults.

In the case of this clone: Its binding antigen is unknown. No per-base quality is available; no much larger clone lies one base away.

What the research found in general, with its limitations: Naive subsets generally had larger estimated clonotype richness than memory subsets did. Even with the large sequencing depth, rarefaction of the sorted-subset datasets indicated that sequencing was incomplete. Sharing across a handful of donors was observed for about 5% of naive CD4, 3.5% of naive CD8, 2.3% of memory CD4, and around 0.44% of memory CD8 clonotypes. Clonotypes shared by all four sorted-subset donors showed higher generation probabilities than non-shared clonotypes. Based on pairwise subsampling, the degree of clonotype sharing among donors was expected to be affected by sequencing depth. Sampling was restricted to blood, and TCR repertoires in tissue are likely to differ from TCR repertoires in blood. The genetic and exposure-history diversity represented was limited by the small number of donors.

Using the deep immunoSEQ assay, TCR CDR3 regions were amplified from genomic DNA by multiplex PCR. Extracted genomic DNA from each cell subset was distributed evenly across all wells of several immunoSEQ 96-well plates, and each plate was treated as a replicate. For sorted subsets, around 200 ng genomic DNA, equal to about 30,000 T cell genomes, was loaded into each replicate PCR. Purified libraries were quantified with a Qubit 3.0 fluorometer, sized on a Bioanalyzer 2100, and re-quantified with the KAPA Library Quantification kit. Each immunoSEQ 96-well plate was sequenced on its own single-read 150-cycle Illumina NextSeq 550 flow cell. Processing in the source paper ran as follows. Because the immunoSEQ output held only junctional sequences and lacked quality scores, the filtering could not match the filtering applied to full-length reads. To assign V/J genes and CDR3, sequences were annotated using PyIR, a Python wrapper for IgBLAST v1.9, with IMGT germline references. Reads with weak V/J assignments (E-value above 1e-6), missing CDR3, stop codons, out-of-frame junctions, or ambiguous translated residues were removed. V3J clonotypes were defined as sequences sharing an identical inferred V gene, J gene, and CDR3 amino acid sequence. The percentage overlap between two repertoires was calculated by dividing the number of shared unique clonotypes by the size of the smaller repertoire. Richness of each repertoire was evaluated using RTK rarefaction, the Chao1 estimator, and Recon v2.1 estimates of unobserved clonotypes. For all TCRbeta clonotypes obtained by the gDNA method from several donors, generation probabilities were computed with OLGA. TCRdb stores this immuneACCESS table with in-frame sequences only. Part of the clones is absent; in the studies checked, under half of the shortfall reflects unresolved V genes, and no reason is known for the rest. V and J calls and clone size are as listed in that table; D and trimming were resolved from the DNA. The sample profile shows over 2 million clones; 85% to 95% of them were found once. The ten biggest clones cover 0.1% to 0.15% of the sample.

Healthy HIV-negative adults with no recently reported acute infections or vaccinations were included as donors. Only Caucasian adults living in Nashville, Tennessee, USA were represented among the donors. Magnetic negative selection was used to enrich CD4+ T cells, after which naive cells were positively selected on CD45RA and the negative fraction became the memory subset. Blood was collected by leukapheresis, and PBMCs were isolated by Ficoll-Histopaque density gradient centrifugation and then cryopreserved in liquid nitrogen vapor phase. Analytical flow cytometry was used to check the purity and quantity of each magnetically sorted T cell population. Genomic DNA was isolated from each sorted fraction and quantified by UV absorbance on a Nanodrop 2000c. The V end loses 3 bases and the J end loses 0 bases, and a stretch of 9 bases separates them. From a lookup of the germline V gene, CDR1 and CDR2 are SNHLY and FYNNEI. The CDR3 holds 15 amino acids from the cysteine to the phenylalanine. Only CDR3 DNA is held: 45 bases, read in frame from base 1.

This sequence was found in a man between 18 and 35 years old in good health. The rearrangement joined TRBV2 to TRBJ1-3, with the D segment identity uncertain. The sample consisted of naive CD4+ T cells sorted from blood. This specimen's cell subset or site label, per the study, means: CD45RA+ positively selected. The DNA reads TGTGCCAGCAGTGAGTACCTCTTCTCTGGAAACACCATATATTTT. This gives the protein CASSEYLFSGNTIYF.